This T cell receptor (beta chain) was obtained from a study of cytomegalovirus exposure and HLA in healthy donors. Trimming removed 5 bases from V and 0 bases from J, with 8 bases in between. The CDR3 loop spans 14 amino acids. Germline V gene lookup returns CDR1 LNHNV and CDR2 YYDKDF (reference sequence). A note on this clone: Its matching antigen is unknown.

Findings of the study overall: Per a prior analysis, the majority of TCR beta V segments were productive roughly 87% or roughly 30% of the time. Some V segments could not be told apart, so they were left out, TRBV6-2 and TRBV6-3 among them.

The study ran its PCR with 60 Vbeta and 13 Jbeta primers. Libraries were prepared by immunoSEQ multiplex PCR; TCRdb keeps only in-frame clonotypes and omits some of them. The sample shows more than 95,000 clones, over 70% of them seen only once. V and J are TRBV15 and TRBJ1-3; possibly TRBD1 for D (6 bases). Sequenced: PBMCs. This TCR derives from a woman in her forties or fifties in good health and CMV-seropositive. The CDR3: CATSEQGSGNTIYF. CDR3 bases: TGTGCCACCAGCGAACAGGGCTCTGGAAACACCATATATTTT.